Below, 5 T cell receptor beta chains from the same sample are listed, as sequenced in a study of blood T cell repertoires in COVID-19. The protocol was immunoSEQ multiplex PCR, while the TCRdb copy is restricted to in-frame clones and leaves out a portion. This table has 250,000 to 350,000 clones, around 85% appearing once. The specimen was peripheral blood. The receptors shown here come from a woman between 50 and 59 years old with active or convalescent COVID-19.

The genes are TRBV9 and TRBJ2-7, with TRBD2 matching 9 bases. V was clipped by 4 bases and J by 2 bases; unmatched bases: 7. This CDR3 has 15 amino acids. From germline, CDR1 is SGDLS and CDR2 YYNGEE. CDR3 in amino acids: CASSPRLAATYEQYF. In nucleotides, the CDR3 is TGTGCCAGCAGCCCACGACTAGCGGCAACCTACGAGCAGTACTTC.

CDR3 amino acids: CASSPLRGMGTDTQYF. DNA of the CDR3: TGTGCCAGCAGCCCTCTTCGGGGGATGGGTACAGATACGCAGTATTTT. The J gene is TRBJ2-3, the V gene TRBV7-9, with D possibly being TRBD2 (6 bases). Trimming removed 5 bases at V and 3 bases at J, with 18 bases between. Germline loops: CDR1 SEHNR, CDR2 FQNEAQ (reference sequence). The CDR3 sequence is 16 residues long.

This sequence joins TRBV5-4 and TRBJ1-5; D uncertain. The CDR3 covers 16 residues. Trimming left V 6 bases short and J 4 bases short, with 20 bases between. Germline CDR1 and CDR2: SGHNT and YYREEE (reference sequence). The CDR3 nucleotides read TGTGCCAGCAATTTCCCATCCCCCCGGACTAATCAGCCCCAGCATTTT. This gives the protein CASNFPSPRTNQPQHF.

The CDR3 reads CASRPGVWEKLFF. CDR3 nucleotide sequence: TGTGCCAGCAGGCCAGGGGTTTGGGAAAAACTGTTTTTT. The V call is TRBV2, the J call TRBJ1-4, with D perhaps TRBD1 (6 bases). The length of the CDR3 is 13 residues. Deletions cut 6 bases from V and 8 bases from J, with 13 bases between. The germline gives CDR1 SNHLY, CDR2 FYNNEI.

The chain couples TRBV19 to TRBJ1-2; 7 bases match TRBD1. With V trimmed by 6 bases and J by 2 bases, 9 bases remained unmatched. Germline V gene sequence: CDR1 LNHDA, CDR2 SQIVND (reference sequence). The CDR3 is 15 amino acids. CDR3 residues: CASSRDHRGNYGYTF. For the CDR3, the DNA is TGTGCCAGTAGCCGCGACCACAGGGGAAACTATGGCTACACCTTC.